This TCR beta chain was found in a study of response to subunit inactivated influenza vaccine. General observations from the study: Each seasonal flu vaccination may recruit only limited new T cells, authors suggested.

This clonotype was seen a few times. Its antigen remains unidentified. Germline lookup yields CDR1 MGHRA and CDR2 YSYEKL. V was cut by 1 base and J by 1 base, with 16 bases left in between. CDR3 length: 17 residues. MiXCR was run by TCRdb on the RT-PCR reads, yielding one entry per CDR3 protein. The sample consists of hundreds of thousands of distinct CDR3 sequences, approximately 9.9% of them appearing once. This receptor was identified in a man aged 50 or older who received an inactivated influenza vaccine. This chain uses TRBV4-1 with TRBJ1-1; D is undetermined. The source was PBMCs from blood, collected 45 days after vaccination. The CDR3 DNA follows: TGCGCCAGCAGCCAAGTCCACTCCCCCGCGTCGAACACTGAAGCTTTCTTT. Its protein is CASSQVHSPASNTEAFF.